These 29 T cell receptor beta chains were all obtained from the same sample, sequenced in a study of blood T cell repertoires in COVID-19 (dated by TCRdb to the early 2020s). Library preparation used the immunoSEQ multiplex PCR assay. The clones in this table, taken by TCRdb from immuneACCESS, are in-frame only. Not every clone is retained; where verified, under half of the shortfall comes from an unresolved V gene, and the cause of the rest is unknown. Counted in this sample were more than 85,000 clones; about 76% of them appeared once. The ten biggest clones cover roughly 21% of the sample. Sequenced material: peripheral blood. The receptors shown here come from a woman between 65 and 79 years old with acute or convalescent COVID-19.

The chain is built from TRBV7-9 and TRBJ1-5; a weak D match, TRBD1 (5 bases). Trimming stripped 5 bases from V and 4 bases from J, with 12 bases between. The CDR3 has 14 residues. Germline V gene lookup returns CDR1 SEHNR and CDR2 FQNEAQ (reference sequence). The CDR3 sequence: CASSPAGGNQPQHF. The CDR3 coding sequence is TGTGCCAGCAGCCCGGCTGGGGGGAATCAGCCCCAGCATTTT. Using reference TRBV7-9 and TRBJ1-5 for the parts outside the CDR3, the full variable domain is DTGVSQNPRHKITKRGQNVTFRCDPISEHNRLYWYRQTLGQGPEFLTYFQNEAQLEKSRLLSDRFSAERPKGSFSTLEIQRTEQGDSAMYLCASSPAGGNQPQHFGDGTRLSIL.

The chain joins TRBV29-1 to TRBJ1-2; 7 bases agree with TRBD1. With V trimmed by 8 bases and J by 6 bases, 12 bases remained unmatched. Per germline, CDR1 SQVTM and CDR2 ANQGSEA. The CDR3 covers 13 residues. CDR3: CSTRGGRNDGYTF. Written as DNA, the CDR3 is TGCAGCACTCGAGGGGGCAGAAACGATGGCTACACCTTC.

J is TRBJ1-6 and V is TRBV5-4, with 11 bases identical to TRBD1. The CDR3 length is 15 residues. Germline V gene lookup returns CDR1 SGHNT and CDR2 YYREEE (reference sequence). With 1 base clipped from V and 9 bases from J, the junction kept 3 bases outside the gene matches. The CDR3 nucleotides are TGTGCCAGCAGCTTGTGGGGACAGGGGGGTTCACCCCTCCACTTT. Protein: CASSLWGQGGSPLHF.

The J gene is TRBJ1-6, the V gene TRBV10-1, with D perhaps TRBD1 (5 bases). The V end lost 8 bases, the J end lost 11 bases, and 13 bases lay between the germline ends. This CDR3 comprises 12 residues. Germline V gene lookup returns CDR1 WNHNN and CDR2 SYGVQD (reference sequence). The CDR3, as DNA: TGCGCCAGCCTCAGGGTTAGGCCACCCCTCCACTTT. It translates to CASLRVRPPLHF.

The chain employs TRBV25-1 and TRBJ1-6; TRBD1 might be the D (6 bases). V was pared by 2 bases and J by 4 bases, with 12 bases between. The CDR3 consists of 16 residues. Per the germline V gene, CDR1 is MGHDK and CDR2 is SYGVNS. The CDR3 region has the DNA TGTGCCAGCAGTGAAGGCAGGGGACCTTATAATTCACCCCTCCACTTT. Encoded protein: CASSEGRGPYNSPLHF. Looking up the rest from reference TRBV25-1 and TRBJ1-6 gives the full variable domain: EADIYQTPRYLVIGTGKKITLECSQTMGHDKMYWYQQDPGMELHLIHYSYGVNSTEKGDLSSESTVSRIRTEHFPLTLESARPSHTSQYLCASSEGRGPYNSPLHFGNGTRLTVT.

The chain links TRBV19 to TRBJ1-1, with 7 bases identical to TRBD1. This CDR3 is built from 15 residues. Germline CDR1 and CDR2: LNHDA and SQIVND (reference sequence). V lost 5 bases, J lost 1 base, and 7 bases stayed unmatched. CDR3 DNA: TGTGCCAGTAGTGCTGACAGGGCCCAGAACACTGAAGCTTTCTTT. Protein: CASSADRAQNTEAFF.

This chain uses TRBV27 with TRBJ2-5; maybe TRBD1 (6 bases). Germline CDR1 is MNHEY and CDR2 is SMNVEV (reference sequence). Trimming pared 4 bases from V and 5 bases from J, leaving 11 bases between. CDR3 length: 13 residues. The CDR3 is CASSWGTSETQYF. CDR3 bases: TGTGCCAGCAGTTGGGGGACATCCGAGACCCAGTACTTC.

The rearrangement joins TRBV18 to TRBJ2-5; a possible D gene is TRBD2 (6 bases). The V end was cut by 3 bases, the J end by 5 bases, with 10 bases between. From germline, CDR1 is KGHSH and CDR2 LQKENI. The CDR3 length is 13 residues. The chain's CDR3 is CASSPSAGETQYF. CDR3 nucleotide sequence: TGTGCCAGCTCACCCTCGGCGGGGGAGACCCAGTACTTC.

The chain carries TRBV30 and TRBJ2-5; 10 positions agree with TRBD2. The germline V gene has CDR1 GTSNPN and CDR2 SVGIG (reference sequence). The ends lost 0 bases at V and 5 bases at J; junction bases unmatched: 6. This CDR3 region has 15 residues. CDR3: CAWSVASGGWETQYF. DNA of the CDR3: TGTGCCTGGAGTGTAGCTAGCGGGGGATGGGAGACCCAGTACTTC.

The rearrangement links TRBV11-2 to TRBJ1-2; D possibly corresponds to TRBD1 (5 bases). This CDR3 region has 14 residues. Germline V gene lookup returns CDR1 SGHAT and CDR2 FQNNGV. V was pared by 1 base and J by 1 base, with 7 bases between. The CDR3 here is CASSLAGNNYGYTF. The DNA of the CDR3 is TGTGCCAGCAGCTTAGCAGGGAATAACTATGGCTACACCTTC.

This clone was detected a few times. The chain is built from TRBV28 and TRBJ1-2, with 7 bases aligning to TRBD1. The CDR3 totals 14 residues. The trim removed 5 bases at V and 3 bases at J, leaving 6 bases unmatched. Germline V gene sequence: CDR1 MDHEN, CDR2 SYDVKM. In nucleotides, the CDR3 is TGTGCCAGCAGTGCCACAGGGGTGGACTATGGCTACACCTTC. Protein sequence: CASSATGVDYGYTF.

CDR3 bases: TGTGCCAGCAGCCTGTGGGGCAGAGGCACCGGGGAGCTGTTTTTT. It codes for CASSLWGRGTGELFF. The gene calls are TRBV7-8 and TRBJ2-2; tentative D call: TRBD1 (5 bases). Trimming left V 5 bases short and J 4 bases short, with 14 bases between. CDR1 SGHVS and CDR2 FQNEAQ come from the germline V gene. CDR3 size: 15 residues.

The J gene is TRBJ1-1, the V gene TRBV14; no reliable D call. Trimming removed 3 bases at V and 1 base at J, with 18 bases between. Germline V gives CDR1 SGHDN, CDR2 FVKESK. The CDR3 length is 17 residues. The CDR3 here is CASSHRSTGIGNTEAFF. Written as DNA, the CDR3 is TGTGCCAGCAGCCACCGGTCAACGGGAATTGGGAACACTGAAGCTTTCTTT.

The V and J genes are TRBV11-2 and TRBJ1-1; tentatively, D is TRBD1 (6 bases). Germline V gives CDR1 SGHAT, CDR2 FQNNGV. The CDR3 loop spans 13 amino acids. V lost 3 bases to trimming and J lost 7 bases, with 12 bases between them. This CDR3 reads CASSLGEGVEAFF. CDR3 bases: TGTGCCAGCAGCTTGGGGGAGGGGGTTGAAGCTTTCTTT.

The chain has TRBV4-1 and TRBJ1-4; TRBD1 matches at 9 bases. The germline V gene encodes CDR1 MGHRA and CDR2 YSYEKL. The length of the CDR3 is 18 residues. With V trimmed by 1 base and J by 4 bases, 10 bases remained unmatched. CDR3: CASSQASRPTGGNEKLFF. In DNA form, the CDR3 reads TGCGCCAGCAGCCAAGCTTCCCGACCGACAGGGGGTAATGAAAAACTGTTTTTT.

This clone occurred a few times. J is TRBJ1-4 and V is TRBV4-3, with 10 bases lining up with TRBD1. This CDR3 is built from 17 residues. Trimming took 4 bases from V and 6 from J; bases not matched to a gene: 11. The V gene's germline CDR1 is LGHNA and CDR2 YSLEER. CDR3 sequence: CASSRALPGQGDEKLFF. In nucleotides, the CDR3 is TGCGCCAGCAGCCGTGCCCTACCTGGACAGGGGGATGAAAAACTGTTTTTT.

The CDR3 loop is CASSVPNTDTQYF. The DNA of the CDR3 is TGTGCCAGCAGCGTACCCAACACAGATACGCAGTATTTT. This sequence joins TRBV9 and TRBJ2-3, with D uncertain. The CDR3 sequence is 13 residues long. V lost 1 base and J lost 2, with 5 bases in between. Germline V gene lookup returns CDR1 SGDLS and CDR2 YYNGEE.

The chain employs TRBV5-4 and TRBJ2-1; TRBD1 is a possible D gene (5 bases). The CDR3 length is 15 residues. CDR1 and CDR2 from the germline V gene are SGHNT and YYREEE (reference sequence). V lost 4 bases to trimming and J lost 10 bases, with 21 bases between them. The CDR3 DNA follows: TGTGCCAGCAGCCCCGAACTCCAGGGAAAGAGCGAGCAGTTCTTC. Translation gives CASSPELQGKSEQFF.

This clone has a handful of counts. The V gene is TRBV3-1 (or the pseudogene TRBV3-2), the J gene TRBJ2-2; 8 positions agree with TRBD1. Trimming cost V 6 bases and J 3 bases; bases outside gene matches: 6. The CDR3 is 15 residues long. In germline, CDR1 is LGHDT, CDR2 YNNKEL (reference sequence). DNA of the CDR3: TGTGCCAGCAGTCGGATACAGGGGGACACCGGGGAGCTGTTTTTT. The encoded protein is CASSRIQGDTGELFF.

The chain has TRBV19 and TRBJ2-2; 11 nucleotides line up with TRBD1. CDR1 is LNHDA and CDR2 is SQIVND in the germline V gene (reference sequence). V shed 6 bases, J shed 5 bases, and the junction held 5 bases outside the gene matches. This CDR3 spans 15 amino acids. The CDR3 here is CASRPGTGGTGELFF. The CDR3 DNA is TGTGCCAGTAGGCCCGGGACAGGGGGGACCGGGGAGCTGTTTTTT.

The chain employs TRBV4-1 and TRBJ2-7; D gene ambiguous. V lost 4 bases, J lost 0 bases, and 16 bases lay in between. The CDR3 has 16 amino acids. Germline assignment: CDR1 MGHRA and CDR2 YSYEKL. The CDR3 loop reads CASSRQISESSYEQYF. CDR3 DNA sequence: TGCGCCAGCAGCCGCCAGATCAGCGAGTCCTCCTACGAGCAGTACTTC.

The V call is TRBV27, the J call TRBJ1-5, with D unresolved. V lost 1 base to trimming and J lost 7 bases, with 14 bases between them. The CDR3 loop spans 15 amino acids. Per germline, CDR1 MNHEY and CDR2 SMNVEV (reference sequence). The CDR3 nucleotides are TGTGCCAGCAGTTTATATCCCGGGGAAGGACAGCCCCAGCATTTT. Translated: CASSLYPGEGQPQHF.

This rearrangement joins TRBV6-5 to TRBJ2-3, with D perhaps matching TRBD1 (5 bases). This CDR3 has 16 residues. Trimming stripped 4 bases from V and 4 bases from J, with 18 bases between. The germline CDR1 and CDR2 sequences are MNHEY and SVGAGI. CDR3: CASSSTRVWGADTQYF. The CDR3 DNA reads as TGTGCCAGCAGTTCCACCCGGGTCTGGGGCGCAGATACGCAGTATTTT.

The J gene is TRBJ1-2, the V gene TRBV11-2; 8 bases align to TRBD1. Germline CDR1 reads SGHAT; CDR2 reads FQNNGV. The CDR3 runs to 13 residues. V lost 5 bases to trimming and J lost 6 bases; unmatched junction nucleotides: 5. CDR3 bases: TGTGCCAGCAGCCCGACAGGGGTTGATGGCTACACCTTC. It is translated as CASSPTGVDGYTF.

This clone has a handful of counts. CDR3 in DNA: TGTGCCAGCAAGGGAGGGGGGGGCCGCCCTGAAGCTTTCTTT. Translation: CASKGGGGRPEAFF. V gene TRBV6-1 combines with J gene TRBJ1-1; weak D call: TRBD1 (6 bases). V was trimmed by 7 bases and J by 6 bases, leaving 18 bases between them. The CDR3 extends over 14 amino acids. The germline gives CDR1 MNHNS, CDR2 SASEGT.

The chain has TRBV28 and TRBJ2-1; 12 nucleotides agree with TRBD2. Germline CDR1 MDHEN, CDR2 SYDVKM. The length of the CDR3 is 15 residues. Germline trimming cut 2 bases from V and 8 bases from J; bases unmatched to any gene: 4. The CDR3 coding sequence is TGTGCCAGCAGTTTACTAGCGGGGGGGCAAGATGAGCAGTTCTTC. It translates to CASSLLAGGQDEQFF.

The CDR3 here is CASSYSGKGANTEAFF. The CDR3 DNA sequence: TGTGCCAGCAGTTACTCGGGTAAGGGGGCGAACACTGAAGCTTTCTTT. V is TRBV6-5 and J is TRBJ1-1, with 7 bases matching TRBD1. J lost 1 base, V lost 0 bases, and 5 bases had no gene match. This CDR3 has 16 residues. The germline V gene encodes CDR1 MNHEY and CDR2 SVGAGI.

As to this clone: This specimen includes other DNA sequences encoding the same CDR3. The V and J genes are TRBV5-1 and TRBJ2-1, with D perhaps matching TRBD2 (6 bases). This CDR3 region has 15 residues. Germline values: CDR1 SGHRS, CDR2 YFSETQ. V lost 0 bases and J lost 1, with 8 bases in between. The CDR3 sequence: CASSLDGGSYNEQFF. CDR3 DNA: TGCGCCAGCAGCTTGGACGGGGGTTCCTACAATGAGCAGTTCTTC.

The genes are TRBV20-1 and TRBJ1-3; D gene uncertain. This CDR3 comprises 11 residues. Trimming removed 5 bases at V and 3 bases at J, with 5 bases between. Germline lookup yields CDR1 DFQATT and CDR2 SNEGSKA (reference sequence). The chain's CDR3 is CSAESGNTIYF. In DNA form, the CDR3 reads TGCAGTGCTGAGAGTGGAAACACCATATATTTT.